The 18 T cell receptor beta chains given below trace back to one sample, sequenced in a study of a mutant IDH1 vaccine in newly diagnosed glioma. TCRdb's table, derived via immunoSEQ multiplex PCR, lists solely in-frame clones and lacks some. The sample consists of tens of thousands of clones, roughly 84% of them appearing once. The time point: week 35, safety follow-up. With topical imiquimod, each dose of the vaccine consisted of 300 ug of mutant IDH1 20-mer peptide. No antigen has been identified for these receptors. Sequencing was performed on PBMCs, taken from a glioma patient whose treatment included an IDH1 peptide vaccine. The receptor source for this set is a man aged 25 to 40 with glioma.

V is TRBV7-9 and J is TRBJ1-1; no clear D gene. V dropped 5 bases and J dropped 0 bases, with 4 bases sitting between them. Germline V CDR1 and CDR2: SEHNR, FQNEAQ (reference sequence). The CDR3 is made up of 12 amino acids. CDR3 region: CASSLMNTEAFF. Written as DNA, the CDR3 is TGTGCCAGCAGCCTTATGAACACTGAAGCTTTCTTT.

In regard to this clone: Germline is not matched at one junction end, which may reflect a read error. The rearrangement links TRBV5-5 to TRBJ2-2, with D tentatively TRBD2 (6 bases). The CDR3 is 17 residues long. In germline, CDR1 is SGHKS, CDR2 YYEKEE (reference sequence). In nucleotides, the CDR3 is TGTGCCAGCAGCTTCAATCAGACTAGAGGGGAACACCGGGGAGCTGTTTTT. Protein sequence: CASSFNQTRGEHRGAVF.

Regarding this clone: A junction boundary mismatches the germline segment, possibly from a read error. This sample also contains other DNA sequences that code for the same CDR3. The chain couples TRBV30 to TRBJ2-3; D unclear. CDR1 and CDR2 from the germline V gene are GTSNPN and SVGIG (reference sequence). The CDR3 totals 14 residues. This chain's CDR3 is CAWSVGFSTDTQYF. In DNA form, the CDR3 reads TGCGCCTGGAGTGTCGGCTTCAGCACAGATACGCAGTATTTT.

The genes are TRBV27 and TRBJ2-7; 7 positions match TRBD2. This CDR3 is built from 16 residues. CDR1 MNHEY and CDR2 SMNVEV come from the germline V gene (reference sequence). V dropped 9 bases and J dropped 2; count of bases not matched to a gene: 16. In DNA, the CDR3 is TGTGCCAGTTTTCCGCGGCGGGGGAGCCTCCCCTACGAGCAGTACTTC. This encodes CASFPRRGSLPYEQYF.

V is TRBV2 and J is TRBJ1-2; D might be TRBD1 (5 bases). Germline CDR1 reads SNHLY; CDR2 reads FYNNEI. V lost 4 bases and J 4 bases, leaving 10 bases between the germline ends. The CDR3 is 13 amino acids. CDR3 protein: CASSVGGLYGYTF. The CDR3 DNA reads TGTGCCAGCAGTGTGGGGGGACTCTATGGCTACACCTTC. The full variable domain, completed using reference TRBV2 and TRBJ1-2, is EPEVTQTPSHQVTQMGQEVILRCVPISNHLYFYWYRQILGQKVEFLVSFYNNEISEKSEIFDDQFSVERPDGSNFTLKIRSTKLEDSAMYFCASSVGGLYGYTFGSGTRLTVV.

This clone occurred once. The V and J genes are TRBV5-1 and TRBJ1-6; 9 positions agree with TRBD1. CDR1 is SGHRS, CDR2 YFSETQ, per germline. V lost 4 bases, J lost 8 bases, and 4 bases stayed unmatched. This CDR3 is built from 14 residues. This chain's CDR3 is CASSVDRGYSPLHF. DNA for the CDR3: TGCGCCAGCAGCGTCGACAGGGGGTATTCACCCCTCCACTTT.

The chain recombines TRBV11-2 with TRBJ2-1; 7 bases align to TRBD1. This CDR3 contains 14 residues. CDR1 and CDR2 (germline): SGHAT, FQNNGV. V was clipped by 1 base and J by 7 bases; unmatched bases: 4. The CDR3 protein is CASSLGQGINEQFF. CDR3 coding DNA: TGTGCCAGCAGCTTAGGACAGGGAATTAATGAGCAGTTCTTC.

The chain joins TRBV6-5 to TRBJ1-1; tentative D call: TRBD1 (6 bases). CDR3 length: 15 amino acids. Trimming shortened V by 4 bases and J by 1 base, and 13 bases separated the two germline ends. In germline, CDR1 is MNHEY, CDR2 SVGAGI. As DNA, the CDR3 is TGTGCCAGCAGTTTATATGCGGGACAGAACACTGAAGCTTTCTTT. It yields the protein CASSLYAGQNTEAFF.

The sample holds one count of this clone. The chain carries TRBV2 and TRBJ2-2; tentative D call: TRBD1 (5 bases). With 3 bases removed from V and 7 bases from J, the gap between germline ends came to 12 bases. Germline V gene lookup returns CDR1 SNHLY and CDR2 FYNNEI. This CDR3 has 14 amino acids. In DNA, the CDR3 is TGTGCCAGCAGTGATTACCAGGGCGTCGGGGAGCTGTTTTTT. It translates to CASSDYQGVGELFF.

V is TRBV28 and J is TRBJ1-4; a possible D gene is TRBD1 (5 bases). The V gene's germline CDR1 is MDHEN and CDR2 SYDVKM. Trimming shortened V by 4 bases and J by 8 bases, and 17 bases separated the two germline ends. The CDR3 is 15 amino acids. The CDR3 spells CASSSPGPGREKLFF. CDR3 DNA: TGTGCCAGCAGTTCACCGGGACCCGGTCGAGAAAAACTGTTTTTT.

V is TRBV11-2 and J is TRBJ1-5; tentative D call: TRBD1 (6 bases). V shed 6 bases and J shed 3 bases, with 15 bases lying between them. The germline V gene encodes CDR1 SGHAT and CDR2 FQNNGV. The CDR3 totals 15 residues. This CDR3 is CASSSTGSPNQPQHF. CDR3 DNA: TGTGCCAGCAGTTCTACAGGGTCCCCCAATCAGCCCCAGCATTTT.

This clone was detected once. This sequence joins TRBV19 and TRBJ1-6; TRBD1 might be the D (5 bases). V lost 7 bases, J lost 9 bases, and 16 bases lay in between. The CDR3 totals 14 residues. Looked up from germline, CDR1 is LNHDA and CDR2 is SQIVND (reference sequence). The CDR3 loop reads CASTPQGDGSPLHF. CDR3 bases: TGTGCCAGTACTCCCCAAGGGGATGGTTCACCCCTCCACTTT.

This clone was seen once. The genes are TRBV27 and TRBJ2-3, with unresolved D. The ends were cut back, 3 bases at V and 0 bases at J, with 10 bases in the middle. This CDR3 is built from 15 residues. Germline lookup yields CDR1 MNHEY and CDR2 SMNVEV (reference sequence). The CDR3 DNA reads as TGTGCCAGCAGTTTCGTCCGCCCTAGCACAGATACGCAGTATTTT. It specifies CASSFVRPSTDTQYF.

Only one count was recorded for this clone. The gene calls are TRBV5-1 and TRBJ2-7; D tentatively reads TRBD1 or TRBD2 (5 bases each). Between the trimmed V and J ends, which lost 4 bases and 1 base, there was a span of 12 bases. From germline, CDR1 is SGHRS and CDR2 YFSETQ. CDR3 size: 14 residues. The DNA for the CDR3 is TGCGCCAGCAGCGTCGGGACGGAGTCCTACGAGCAGTACTTC. It yields the protein CASSVGTESYEQYF.

The genes are TRBV28 and TRBJ1-3, with 9 bases matching TRBD1. Germline CDR1 MDHEN, CDR2 SYDVKM. Germline trimming cut 4 bases from V and 1 base from J; bases unmatched to any gene: 5. The CDR3 extends over 16 amino acids. The CDR3 coding sequence is TGTGCCAGCAGTTCTCCGGGACAGGGATCTGGAAACACCATATATTTT. Protein product: CASSSPGQGSGNTIYF.

The CDR3 DNA is TGTGCCCCTAGGACGGGACTCTGGGACAACGGCTACACCTTC. Translated, it gives CAPRTGLWDNGYTF. This chain joins TRBV10-3 and TRBJ1-2; D perhaps matches TRBD1 (6 bases). This CDR3 has 14 amino acids. The V and J ends lost 11 bases and 8 bases respectively, with 24 bases between them. The germline V gene has CDR1 ENHRY and CDR2 SYGVKD.

J is TRBJ2-7 and V is TRBV5-1; 12 bases are a match to TRBD1. This CDR3 has 16 residues. J gave up 5 bases and V 6 bases, and 12 bases lay outside the gene matches. The germline V gene has CDR1 SGHRS and CDR2 YFSETQ. The CDR3 protein is CASKGGLGQGADEQYF. The DNA of the CDR3 is TGCGCCAGCAAGGGTGGTTTGGGACAGGGGGCGGACGAGCAGTACTTC.

Concerning this clone itself: One junction end does not reproduce the germline sequence, and a read error may be involved. The chain's CDR3 is CASSQEGRGPENF. DNA of the CDR3: TGTGCCAGCAGCCAAGAGGGCAGGGGGCCCGAAAACTTC. This sequence joins TRBV14 and TRBJ2-5, with 8 bases aligning to TRBD1. The CDR3 is 13 residues long. From germline, CDR1 is SGHDN and CDR2 FVKESK.